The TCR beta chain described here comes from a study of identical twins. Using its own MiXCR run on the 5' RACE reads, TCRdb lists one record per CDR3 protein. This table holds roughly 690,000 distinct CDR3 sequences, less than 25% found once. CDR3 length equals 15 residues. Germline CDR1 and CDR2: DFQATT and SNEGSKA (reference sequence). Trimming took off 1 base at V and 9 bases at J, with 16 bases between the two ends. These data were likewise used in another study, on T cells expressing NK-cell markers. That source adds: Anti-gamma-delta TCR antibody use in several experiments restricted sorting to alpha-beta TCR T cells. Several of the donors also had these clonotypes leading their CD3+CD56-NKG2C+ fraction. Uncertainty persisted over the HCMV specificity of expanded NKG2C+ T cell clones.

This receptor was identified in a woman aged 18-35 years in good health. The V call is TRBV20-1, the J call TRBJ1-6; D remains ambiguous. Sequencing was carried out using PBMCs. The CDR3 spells CSARGDGVLGSPLHF. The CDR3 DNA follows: TGCAGTGCTAGAGGAGATGGGGTGCTGGGTTCACCCCTCCACTTT.